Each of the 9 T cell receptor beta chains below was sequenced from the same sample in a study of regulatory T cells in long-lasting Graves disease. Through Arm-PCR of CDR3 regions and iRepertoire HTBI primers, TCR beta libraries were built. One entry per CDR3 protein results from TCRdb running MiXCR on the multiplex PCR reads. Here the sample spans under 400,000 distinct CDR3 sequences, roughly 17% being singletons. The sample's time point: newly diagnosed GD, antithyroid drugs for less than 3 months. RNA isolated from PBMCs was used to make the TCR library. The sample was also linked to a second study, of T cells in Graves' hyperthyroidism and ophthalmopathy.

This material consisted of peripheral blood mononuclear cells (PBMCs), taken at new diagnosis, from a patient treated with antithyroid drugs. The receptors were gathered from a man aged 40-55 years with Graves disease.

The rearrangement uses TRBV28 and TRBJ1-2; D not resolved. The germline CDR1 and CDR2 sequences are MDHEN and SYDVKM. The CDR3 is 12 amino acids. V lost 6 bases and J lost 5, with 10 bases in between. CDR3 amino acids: CASRSDMYGYTF. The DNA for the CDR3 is TGTGCCAGCAGATCAGACATGTATGGCTACACCTTC.

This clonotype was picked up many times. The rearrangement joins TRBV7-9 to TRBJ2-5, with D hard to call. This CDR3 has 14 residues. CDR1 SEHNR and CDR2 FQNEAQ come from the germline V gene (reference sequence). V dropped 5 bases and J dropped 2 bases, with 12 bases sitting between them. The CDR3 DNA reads TGTGCCAGCAGCCCTTGGAGCCCTCAAGAGACCCAGTACTTC. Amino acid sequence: CASSPWSPQETQYF.

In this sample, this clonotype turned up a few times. CDR3 nucleotides: TGTGCCAGCAGAGAGGGCGGACTAGCGGGGGGGCCAGATACGCAGTATTTT. It specifies CASREGGLAGGPDTQYF. J is TRBJ2-3 and V is TRBV7-9; 15 bases agree with TRBD2. CDR1 is SEHNR, CDR2 FQNEAQ, per germline (reference sequence). The V gene end was trimmed by 6 bases and the J gene end by 4 bases; junction bases not matched to a gene: 8. The CDR3 extends over 17 amino acids.

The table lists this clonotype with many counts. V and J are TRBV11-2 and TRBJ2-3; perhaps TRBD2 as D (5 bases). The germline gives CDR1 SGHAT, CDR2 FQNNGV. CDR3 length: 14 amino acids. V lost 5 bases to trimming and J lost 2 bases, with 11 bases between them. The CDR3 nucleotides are TGTGCCAGCAGCCAAGAGCGGACCACAGATACGCAGTATTTT. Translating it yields CASSQERTTDTQYF.

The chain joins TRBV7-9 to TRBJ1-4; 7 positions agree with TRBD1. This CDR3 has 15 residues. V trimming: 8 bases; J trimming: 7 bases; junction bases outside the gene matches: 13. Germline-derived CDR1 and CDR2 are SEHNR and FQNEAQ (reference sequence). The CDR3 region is CASAITGQGGEKLFF. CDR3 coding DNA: TGTGCCAGCGCTATAACCGGGCAGGGGGGTGAAAAACTGTTTTTT.

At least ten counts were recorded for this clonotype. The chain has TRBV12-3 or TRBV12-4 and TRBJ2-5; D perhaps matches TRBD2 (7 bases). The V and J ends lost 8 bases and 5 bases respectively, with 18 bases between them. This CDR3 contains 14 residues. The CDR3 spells CASQERGGLETQYF. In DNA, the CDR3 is TGTGCCAGCCAGGAAAGGGGGGGGCTGGAGACCCAGTACTTC.

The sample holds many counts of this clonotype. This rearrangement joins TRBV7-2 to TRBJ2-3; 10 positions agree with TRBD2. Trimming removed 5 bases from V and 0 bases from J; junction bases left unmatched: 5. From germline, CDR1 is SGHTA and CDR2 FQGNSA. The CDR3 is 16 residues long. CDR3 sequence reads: CASSPLAGFSTDTQYF. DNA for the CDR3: TGTGCCAGCAGCCCACTAGCGGGGTTTAGCACAGATACGCAGTATTTT.

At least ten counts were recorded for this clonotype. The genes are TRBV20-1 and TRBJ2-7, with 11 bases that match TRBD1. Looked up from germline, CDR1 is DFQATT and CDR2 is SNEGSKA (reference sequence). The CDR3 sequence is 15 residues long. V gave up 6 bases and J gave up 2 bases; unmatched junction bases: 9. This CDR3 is CSALPGQGDTYEQYF. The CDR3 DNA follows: TGCAGTGCCCTCCCGGGACAGGGGGACACCTACGAGCAGTACTTC.

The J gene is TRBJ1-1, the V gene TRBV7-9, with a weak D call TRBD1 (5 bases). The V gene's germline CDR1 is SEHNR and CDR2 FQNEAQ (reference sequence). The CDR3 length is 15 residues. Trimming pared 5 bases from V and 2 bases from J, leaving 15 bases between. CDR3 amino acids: CASSAAKGINTEAFF. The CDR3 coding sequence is TGTGCCAGCAGCGCCGCGAAGGGGATAAACACTGAAGCTTTCTTT.